These 20 T cell receptor beta chains originate from one sample sequenced in a study of blood T cells in healthy people across ages. With a J-beta primer mix and a sample-barcoded 5' primer, a second PCR ran roughly 7 to 11 cycles. TCRdb reprocessed the 5' RACE reads via MiXCR and lists one record per CDR3 protein. The sample contains around 780,000 distinct CDR3 sequences, around three fifths of which appear only once. The sequenced material came from blood. The receptors were sampled from a man in his forties or fifties in good health.

The CDR3 here is CASSLGVGRQYF. In DNA form, the CDR3 reads TGTGCCAGCAGCTTAGGTGTAGGGCGCCAGTACTTC. This sequence joins TRBV7-2 and TRBJ2-5, with no clear D. With 1 base removed from V and 10 bases from J, the gap between germline ends came to 10 bases. This CDR3 has 12 amino acids. Germline V CDR1 and CDR2: SGHTA, FQGNSA.

The chain is built from TRBV7-2 and TRBJ2-5, with 9 bases lining up with TRBD1. Germline V gene data show CDR1 as SGHTA and CDR2 as FQGNSA. J was trimmed by 11 bases and V by 6 bases; bases with no gene match: 10. The CDR3 sequence is 13 residues long. CDR3 DNA sequence: TGTGCCAGCAGGGGGACAGGGCGTATGGAGCAGTACTTC. The encoded protein is CASRGTGRMEQYF.

This sequence joins TRBV20-1 and TRBJ2-7; D unclear. V lost 2 bases and J 3 bases, leaving 11 bases between the germline ends. This CDR3 contains 13 residues. Per germline, CDR1 DFQATT and CDR2 SNEGSKA (reference sequence). The CDR3 nucleotides read TGCAGTGCTAGACGCAGGAGCTTCTACGAGCAGTACTTC. Its protein product is CSARRRSFYEQYF.

The chain has TRBV20-1 and TRBJ1-1; tentative D call: TRBD1 (6 bases). Germline loops: CDR1 DFQATT, CDR2 SNEGSKA (reference sequence). V dropped 3 bases and J dropped 5 bases, with 13 bases sitting between them. The CDR3 loop spans 13 amino acids. The CDR3 region has the DNA TGCAGTGCTAGTTACGGGGGCTGGACTGAAGCTTTCTTT. Residues: CSASYGGWTEAFF.

The chain is built from TRBV4-1 and TRBJ2-7; D tentatively fits TRBD1 or TRBD2 (5 bases each). The CDR3 loop spans 21 amino acids. V was cut by 3 bases and J by 3 bases, with 33 bases left in between. Germline CDR1 reads MGHRA; CDR2 reads YSYEKL. CDR3 residues: CASSHQEGQPFRTGSDYEQYF. As DNA, the CDR3 is TGCGCCAGCAGCCATCAAGAGGGGCAACCGTTTCGAACGGGATCGGACTACGAGCAGTACTTC.

This clonotype was picked up many times. CDR3 protein: CSASIGVNYGYTF. The CDR3 DNA follows: TGCAGTGCTAGTATAGGGGTTAACTATGGCTACACCTTC. The V gene is TRBV20-1, the J gene TRBJ1-2; D is possibly TRBD1 (5 bases). V was clipped by 3 bases and J by 1 base, with 9 bases between them. CDR1 is DFQATT and CDR2 is SNEGSKA in the germline V gene (reference sequence). This CDR3 is 13 amino acids long.

This clonotype was seen a handful of times. The V gene is TRBV20-1, the J gene TRBJ2-3; 7 positions match TRBD1. V shed 6 bases and J 1 base; nucleotides not matched to a gene: 10. The CDR3 loop spans 15 amino acids. Germline-derived CDR1 and CDR2 are DFQATT and SNEGSKA (reference sequence). The CDR3 coding sequence is TGCAGTGCACGGGACAGTGGACAGGGCACAGATACGCAGTATTTT. This encodes CSARDSGQGTDTQYF.

J is TRBJ2-1 and V is TRBV3-1; TRBD1 matches at 9 bases. Near its end, the DNA agrees better with TRBJ2-7, so the J call may be wrong. CDR3 length equals 16 residues. Per the germline V gene, CDR1 is LGHDT and CDR2 is YNNKEL (reference sequence). Written as DNA, the CDR3 is TGTGCCAGCAGCCAAGGGTTGACAGGGGGAATCGATGAGCAGTACTTC. It specifies CASSQGLTGGIDEQYF.

J is TRBJ2-7 and V is TRBV5-1, with a weak D call TRBD1 (6 bases). The J call is uncertain, as TRBJ2-5 better fits the DNA end. Germline CDR1 SGHRS, CDR2 YFSETQ. CDR3 length: 18 residues. The CDR3 sequence: CASSLGWDTHRRQETQYF. DNA for the CDR3: TGCGCCAGCAGCTTGGGATGGGACACTCACCGCCGACAAGAGACCCAGTACTTC.

The chain carries TRBV20-1 and TRBJ2-5, with TRBD2 identical over 7 bases. The V gene's germline CDR1 is DFQATT and CDR2 SNEGSKA (reference sequence). This CDR3 is built from 16 residues. Trimming removed 1 base from V and 1 base from J; junction bases left unmatched: 9. CDR3 amino acids: CSARAPLLAIQETQYF. The CDR3 coding sequence is TGCAGTGCTAGAGCCCCCTTACTAGCGATCCAAGAGACCCAGTACTTC.

This chain connects TRBV7-2 to TRBJ2-7; D is ambiguous. The CDR3 sequence is 14 residues long. V was cut by 2 bases and J by 2 bases, with 10 bases left in between. Germline assignment: CDR1 SGHTA and CDR2 FQGNSA. The CDR3 region has the DNA TGTGCCAGCAGCTTATATGGCAGCCCCTACGAGCAGTACTTC. Residues: CASSLYGSPYEQYF.

This rearrangement joins TRBV5-1 to TRBJ2-3; no firm D call. In germline, CDR1 is SGHRS, CDR2 YFSETQ. Trimming took off 5 bases at V and 5 bases at J, with 12 bases between the two ends. There are 13 residues in the CDR3. The CDR3 loop is CASRQELGDTQYF. The CDR3 DNA sequence: TGCGCCAGCAGGCAGGAGTTGGGAGATACGCAGTATTTT.

The rearrangement joins TRBV6-5 to TRBJ2-7, with D perhaps TRBD2 (6 bases). The J call is uncertain, as TRBJ2-5 better fits the DNA end. CDR3 length: 17 residues. In germline, CDR1 is MNHEY, CDR2 SVGAGI. CDR3 residues: CASSYARSRYGGETQYF. Here the CDR3 DNA reads TGTGCCAGCAGTTACGCGAGAAGTCGGTACGGGGGAGAGACCCAGTACTTC.

The sample holds a few counts of this clonotype. V is TRBV4-2 and J is TRBJ1-2, with TRBD1 as a possible D gene (6 bases). CDR1 is LGHNA and CDR2 is YNFKEQ in the germline V gene. The CDR3 length is 15 residues. V was pared by 1 base and J by 4 bases, with 13 bases between. In nucleotides, the CDR3 is TGTGCCAGCAGCCAAGCCCGGACAGACGTCTATGGCTACACCTTC. It encodes CASSQARTDVYGYTF.

The rearrangement uses TRBV28 and TRBJ2-7, with 8 bases identical to TRBD1. CDR1 and CDR2 from the germline V gene are MDHEN and SYDVKM. The CDR3 runs 15 residues. Trimming took 7 bases from V and 0 from J; bases not matched to a gene: 8. CDR3 protein: CASTLGQANSYEQYF. CDR3 coding DNA: TGTGCCAGCACCCTGGGACAGGCGAACTCCTACGAGCAGTACTTC.

J is TRBJ1-5 and V is TRBV12-3 or TRBV12-4, with D possibly being TRBD1 (6 bases). V dropped 3 bases and J dropped 5 bases, with 11 bases sitting between them. This CDR3 has 14 residues. CDR3 DNA sequence: TGTGCCAGCAGTTTGCACAGGGAGGATCAGCCCCAGCATTTT. Translated, it gives CASSLHREDQPQHF.

This chain uses TRBV7-3 with TRBJ2-2, with 10 positions matching TRBD2. V trimming: 0 bases; J trimming: 6 bases; junction bases outside the gene matches: 10. Germline V gene lookup returns CDR1 SGHTA and CDR2 FQGTGA. The CDR3 runs to 18 residues. The CDR3 bases are TGTGCCAGCAGCTTAACACCCACTAGCGGGAAGGTCCCCGGGGAGCTGTTTTTT. This encodes CASSLTPTSGKVPGELFF.

The chain recombines TRBV6-2 or TRBV6-3 with TRBJ1-2; D is unresolved. CDR3 length: 12 amino acids. The germline V gene has CDR1 MNHEY and CDR2 SVGEGT. Trimming stripped 2 bases from V and 5 bases from J, with 6 bases between. CDR3 DNA sequence: TGTGCCAGCAGTTACGTCTTATATGGCTACACCTTC. It encodes CASSYVLYGYTF.

The chain is built from TRBV20-1 and TRBJ2-1; 9 bases line up with TRBD1. The junction had 14 bases not matched to a gene; V was cut back by 5 bases and J by 0 bases. The length of the CDR3 is 18 residues. Germline V gene data show CDR1 as DFQATT and CDR2 as SNEGSKA (reference sequence). CDR3 in amino acids: CSARTTGTGTISYNEQFF. CDR3 nucleotides: TGCAGTGCTCGTACTACCGGGACAGGGACCATCTCCTACAATGAGCAGTTCTTC.

This sequence joins TRBV11-3 and TRBJ1-6; 9 bases are shared with TRBD1. This CDR3 is 15 amino acids long. J was trimmed by 6 bases and V by 4 bases; bases with no gene match: 4. Germline CDR1 reads SGHNT; CDR2 reads YENEEA. CDR3 residues: CASSSMTGGNSPLHF. In DNA, the CDR3 is TGTGCCAGCAGCTCGATGACAGGGGGTAATTCACCCCTCCACTTT.